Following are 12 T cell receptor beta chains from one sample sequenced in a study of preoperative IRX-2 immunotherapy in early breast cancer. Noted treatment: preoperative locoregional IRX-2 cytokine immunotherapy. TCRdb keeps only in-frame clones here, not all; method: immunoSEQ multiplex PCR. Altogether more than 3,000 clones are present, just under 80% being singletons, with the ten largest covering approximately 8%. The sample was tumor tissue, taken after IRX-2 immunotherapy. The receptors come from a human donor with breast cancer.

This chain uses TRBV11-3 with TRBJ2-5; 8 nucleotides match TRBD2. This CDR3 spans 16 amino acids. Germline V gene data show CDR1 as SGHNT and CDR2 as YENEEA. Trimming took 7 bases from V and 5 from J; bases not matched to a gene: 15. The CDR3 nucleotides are TGTGCCAGCACCGCAGCCCCGGCGGGGGGCGGGGAGACCCAGTACTTC. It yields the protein CASTAAPAGGGETQYF. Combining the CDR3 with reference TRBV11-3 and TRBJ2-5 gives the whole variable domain EAGVVQSPRYKIIEKKQPVAFWCNPISGHNTLYWYLQNLGQGPELLIRYENEEAVDDSQLPKDRFSAERLKGVDSTLKIQPAELGDSAVYLCASTAAPAGGGETQYFGPGTRLLVL.

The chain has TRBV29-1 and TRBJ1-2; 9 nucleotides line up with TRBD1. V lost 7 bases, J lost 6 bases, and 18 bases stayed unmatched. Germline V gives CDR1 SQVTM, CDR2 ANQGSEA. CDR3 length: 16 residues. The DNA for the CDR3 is TGCAGCGCCGGAGGGGGACAGGGTGCTTGGTCCGATGGCTACACCTTC. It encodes CSAGGGQGAWSDGYTF.

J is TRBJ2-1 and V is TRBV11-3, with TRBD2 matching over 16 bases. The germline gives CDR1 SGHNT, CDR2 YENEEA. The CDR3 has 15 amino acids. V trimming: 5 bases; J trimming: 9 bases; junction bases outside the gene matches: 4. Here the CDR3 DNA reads TGTGCCAGCAGCGGGACTAGCGGGAGGGGTGGTGAGCAGTTCTTC. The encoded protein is CASSGTSGRGGEQFF. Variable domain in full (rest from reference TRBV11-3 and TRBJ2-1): EAGVVQSPRYKIIEKKQPVAFWCNPISGHNTLYWYLQNLGQGPELLIRYENEEAVDDSQLPKDRFSAERLKGVDSTLKIQPAELGDSAVYLCASSGTSGRGGEQFFGPGTRLTVL.

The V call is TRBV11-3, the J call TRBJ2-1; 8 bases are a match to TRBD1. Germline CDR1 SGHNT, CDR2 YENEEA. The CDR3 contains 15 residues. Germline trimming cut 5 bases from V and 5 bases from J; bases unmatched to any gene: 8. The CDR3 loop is CASSPRQGWNNEQFF. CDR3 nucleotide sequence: TGTGCCAGCAGCCCCAGACAGGGGTGGAACAATGAGCAGTTCTTC.

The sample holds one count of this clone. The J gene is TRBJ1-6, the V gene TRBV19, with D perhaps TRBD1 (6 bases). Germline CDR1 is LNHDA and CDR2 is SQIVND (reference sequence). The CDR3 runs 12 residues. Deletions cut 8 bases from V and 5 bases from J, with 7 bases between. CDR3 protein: CASRTDNSPLHF. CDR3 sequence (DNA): TGTGCCAGTCGGACAGATAATTCACCCCTCCACTTT. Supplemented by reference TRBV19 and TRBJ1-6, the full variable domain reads DGGITQSPKYLFRKEGQNVTLSCEQNLNHDAMYWYRQDPGQGLRLIYYSQIVNDFQKGDIAEGYSVSREKKESFPLTVTSAQKNPTAFYLCASRTDNSPLHFGNGTRLTVT.

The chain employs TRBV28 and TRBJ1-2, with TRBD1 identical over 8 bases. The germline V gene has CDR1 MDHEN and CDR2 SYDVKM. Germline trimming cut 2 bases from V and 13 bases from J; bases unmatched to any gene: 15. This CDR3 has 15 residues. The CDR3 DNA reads TGTGCCAGCAGTTTAGTCGTAACAGGACAGGGAAAGACCACCTTC. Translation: CASSLVVTGQGKTTF.

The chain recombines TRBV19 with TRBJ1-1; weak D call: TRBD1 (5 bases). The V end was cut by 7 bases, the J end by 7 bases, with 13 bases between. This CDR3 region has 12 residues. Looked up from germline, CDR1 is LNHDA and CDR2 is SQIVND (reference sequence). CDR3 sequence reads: CASIWGSFEAFF. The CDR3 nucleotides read TGTGCCAGTATCTGGGGCTCTTTTGAAGCTTTCTTT.

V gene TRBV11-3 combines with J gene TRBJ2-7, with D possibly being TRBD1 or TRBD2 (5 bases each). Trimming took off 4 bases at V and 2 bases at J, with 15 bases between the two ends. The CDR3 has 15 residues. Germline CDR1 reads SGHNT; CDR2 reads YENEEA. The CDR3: CASSSVGTGAYEQYF. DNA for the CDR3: TGTGCCAGCAGCTCAGTAGGGACCGGAGCCTACGAGCAGTACTTC.

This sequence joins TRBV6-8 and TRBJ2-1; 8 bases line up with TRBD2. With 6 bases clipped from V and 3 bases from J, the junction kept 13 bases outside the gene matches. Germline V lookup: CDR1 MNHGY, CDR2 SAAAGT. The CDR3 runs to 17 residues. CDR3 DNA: TGTGCCAGCAGACTGTCCCTTTCCGGGACTAGCTACAATGAGCAGTTCTTC. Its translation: CASRLSLSGTSYNEQFF.

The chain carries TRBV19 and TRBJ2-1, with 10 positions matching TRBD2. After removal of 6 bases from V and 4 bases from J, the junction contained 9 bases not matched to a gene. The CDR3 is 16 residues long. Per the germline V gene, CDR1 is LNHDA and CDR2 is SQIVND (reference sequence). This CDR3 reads CASRKLSSGRYNEQFF. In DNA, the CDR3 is TGTGCCAGTAGGAAATTAAGTAGCGGGAGGTACAATGAGCAGTTCTTC.

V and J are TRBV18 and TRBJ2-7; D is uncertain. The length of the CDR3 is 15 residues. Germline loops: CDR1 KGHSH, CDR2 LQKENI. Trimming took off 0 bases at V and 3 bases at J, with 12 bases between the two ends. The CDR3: CASSPPTGFDYEQYF. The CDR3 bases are TGTGCCAGCTCACCACCGACCGGGTTCGACTACGAGCAGTACTTC.

Here the CDR3 reads CAIFSGADTQYF. CDR3 coding DNA: TGTGCCATCTTTTCGGGGGCAGATACGCAGTATTTT. The V call is TRBV6-8, the J call TRBJ2-3; TRBD2 is a possible D gene (6 bases). Germline V gene lookup returns CDR1 MNHGY and CDR2 SAAAGT. V was trimmed by 10 bases and J by 4 bases, leaving 12 bases between them. The CDR3 extends over 12 amino acids.